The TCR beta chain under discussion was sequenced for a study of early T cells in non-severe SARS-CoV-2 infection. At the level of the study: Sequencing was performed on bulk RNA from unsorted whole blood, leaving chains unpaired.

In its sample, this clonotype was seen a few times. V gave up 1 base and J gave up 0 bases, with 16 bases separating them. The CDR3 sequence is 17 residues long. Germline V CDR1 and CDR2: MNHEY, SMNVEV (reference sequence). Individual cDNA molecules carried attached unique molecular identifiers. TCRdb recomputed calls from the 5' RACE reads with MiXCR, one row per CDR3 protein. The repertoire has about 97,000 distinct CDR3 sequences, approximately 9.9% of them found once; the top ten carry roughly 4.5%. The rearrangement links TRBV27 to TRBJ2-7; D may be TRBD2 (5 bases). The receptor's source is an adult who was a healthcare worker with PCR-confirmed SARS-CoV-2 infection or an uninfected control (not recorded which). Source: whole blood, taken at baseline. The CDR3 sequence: CASSLYRGLGSSYEQYF. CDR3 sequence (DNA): TGTGCCAGCAGTTTATATCGTGGTTTGGGGAGCTCCTACGAGCAGTACTTC.